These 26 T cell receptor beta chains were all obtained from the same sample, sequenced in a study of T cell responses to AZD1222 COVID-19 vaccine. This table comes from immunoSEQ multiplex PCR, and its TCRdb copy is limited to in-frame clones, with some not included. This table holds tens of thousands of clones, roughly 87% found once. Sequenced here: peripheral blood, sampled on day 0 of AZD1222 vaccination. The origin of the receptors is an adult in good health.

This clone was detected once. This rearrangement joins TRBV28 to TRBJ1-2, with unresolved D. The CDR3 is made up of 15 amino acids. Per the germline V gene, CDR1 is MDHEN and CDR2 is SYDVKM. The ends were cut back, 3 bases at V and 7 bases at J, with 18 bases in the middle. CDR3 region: CASSFWQVQMGGYTF. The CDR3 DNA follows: TGTGCCAGCAGTTTCTGGCAGGTGCAGATGGGTGGCTACACCTTC.

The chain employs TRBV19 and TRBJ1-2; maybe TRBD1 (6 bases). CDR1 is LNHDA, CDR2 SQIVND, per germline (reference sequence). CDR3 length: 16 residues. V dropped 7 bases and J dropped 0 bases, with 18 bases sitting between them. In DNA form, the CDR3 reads TGTGCCAGTACCATAAGCATGGGGGGCTCTAACTATGGCTACACCTTC. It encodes CASTISMGGSNYGYTF.

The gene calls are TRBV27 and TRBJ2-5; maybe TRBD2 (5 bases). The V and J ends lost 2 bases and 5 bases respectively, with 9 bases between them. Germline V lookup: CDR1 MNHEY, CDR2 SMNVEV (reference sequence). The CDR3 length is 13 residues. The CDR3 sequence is CASSLEGWETQYF. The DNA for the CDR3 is TGTGCCAGCAGTTTAGAGGGTTGGGAGACCCAGTACTTC.

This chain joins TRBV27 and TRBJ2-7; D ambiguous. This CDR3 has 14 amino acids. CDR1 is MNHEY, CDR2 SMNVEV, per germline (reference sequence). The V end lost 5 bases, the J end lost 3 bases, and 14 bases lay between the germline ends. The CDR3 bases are TGTGCCAGCAGTCGAGAGTATTCCCACTACGAGCAGTACTTC. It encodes CASSREYSHYEQYF.

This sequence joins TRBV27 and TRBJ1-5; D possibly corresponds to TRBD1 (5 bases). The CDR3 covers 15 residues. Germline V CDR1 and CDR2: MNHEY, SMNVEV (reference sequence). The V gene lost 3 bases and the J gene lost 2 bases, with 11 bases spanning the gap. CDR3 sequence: CASSLRGKGNQPQHF. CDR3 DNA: TGTGCCAGCAGTTTGAGGGGAAAGGGCAATCAGCCCCAGCATTTT.

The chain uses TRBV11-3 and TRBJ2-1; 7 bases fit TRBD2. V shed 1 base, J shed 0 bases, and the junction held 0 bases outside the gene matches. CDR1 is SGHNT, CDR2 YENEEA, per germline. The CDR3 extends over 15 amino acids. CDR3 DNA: TGTGCCAGCAGCTTAGGCGGGAGCTCCTACAATGAGCAGTTCTTC. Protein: CASSLGGSSYNEQFF. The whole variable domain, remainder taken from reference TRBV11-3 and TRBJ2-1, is EAGVVQSPRYKIIEKKQPVAFWCNPISGHNTLYWYLQNLGQGPELLIRYENEEAVDDSQLPKDRFSAERLKGVDSTLKIQPAELGDSAVYLCASSLGGSSYNEQFFGPGTRLTVL.

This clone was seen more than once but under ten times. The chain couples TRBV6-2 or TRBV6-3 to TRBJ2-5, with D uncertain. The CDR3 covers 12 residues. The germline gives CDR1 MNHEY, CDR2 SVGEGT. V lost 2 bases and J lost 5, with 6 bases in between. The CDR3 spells CASSYEPETQYF. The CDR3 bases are TGTGCCAGCAGTTACGAACCCGAGACCCAGTACTTC.

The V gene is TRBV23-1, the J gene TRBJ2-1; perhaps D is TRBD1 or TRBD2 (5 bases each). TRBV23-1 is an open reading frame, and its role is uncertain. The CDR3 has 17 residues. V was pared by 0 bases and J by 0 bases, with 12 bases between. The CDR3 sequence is CASSQSGVQTSYNEQFF. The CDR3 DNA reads TGCGCCAGCAGTCAATCGGGGGTTCAGACCTCCTACAATGAGCAGTTCTTC.

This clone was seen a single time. CDR3 coding DNA: TGTGCCAGCAGCCCCCAGGAGGGAGCTACAGATACGCAGTATTTT. It translates to CASSPQEGATDTQYF. This rearrangement joins TRBV6-5 to TRBJ2-3; D is perhaps TRBD2 (6 bases). Germline V gene lookup returns CDR1 MNHEY and CDR2 SVGAGI. With 6 bases removed from V and 3 bases from J, the gap between germline ends came to 16 bases. CDR3 length: 15 residues.

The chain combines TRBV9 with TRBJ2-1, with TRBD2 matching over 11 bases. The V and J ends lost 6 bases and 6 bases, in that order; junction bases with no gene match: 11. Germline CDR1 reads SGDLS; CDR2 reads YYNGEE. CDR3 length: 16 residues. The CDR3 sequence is CASTETSGKSRNEQFF. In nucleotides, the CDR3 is TGTGCCAGCACCGAGACTAGCGGGAAATCTCGCAATGAGCAGTTCTTC.

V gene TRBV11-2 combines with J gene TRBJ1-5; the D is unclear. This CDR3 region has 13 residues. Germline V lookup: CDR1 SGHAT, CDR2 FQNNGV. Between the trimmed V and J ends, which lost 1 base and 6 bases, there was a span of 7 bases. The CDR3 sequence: CASSLAVSQPQHF. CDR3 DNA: TGTGCCAGCAGCTTAGCGGTTAGTCAGCCCCAGCATTTT.

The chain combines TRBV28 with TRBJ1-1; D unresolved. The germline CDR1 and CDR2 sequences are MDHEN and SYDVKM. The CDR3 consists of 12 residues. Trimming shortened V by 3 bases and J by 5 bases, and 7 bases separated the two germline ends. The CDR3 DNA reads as TGTGCCAGCAGTTTCCTGCGGACTGAAGCTTTCTTT. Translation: CASSFLRTEAFF.

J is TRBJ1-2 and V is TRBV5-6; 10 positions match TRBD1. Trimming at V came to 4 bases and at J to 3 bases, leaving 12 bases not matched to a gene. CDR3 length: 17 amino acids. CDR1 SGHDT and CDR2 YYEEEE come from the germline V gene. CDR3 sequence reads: CASSLWTGGASYYGYTF. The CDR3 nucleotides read TGTGCCAGCAGCCTCTGGACAGGGGGGGCATCTTACTATGGCTACACCTTC. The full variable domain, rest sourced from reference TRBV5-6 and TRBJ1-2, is DAGVTQSPTHLIKTRGQQVTLRCSPKSGHDTVSWYQQALGQGPQFIFQYYEEEERQRGNFPDRFSGHQFPNYSSELNVNALLLGDSALYLCASSLWTGGASYYGYTFGSGTRLTVV.

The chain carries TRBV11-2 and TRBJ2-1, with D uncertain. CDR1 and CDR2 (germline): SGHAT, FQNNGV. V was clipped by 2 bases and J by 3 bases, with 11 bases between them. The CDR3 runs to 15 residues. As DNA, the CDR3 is TGTGCCAGCAGCTTATCCCAAGGGTTCTACAATGAGCAGTTCTTC. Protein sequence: CASSLSQGFYNEQFF.

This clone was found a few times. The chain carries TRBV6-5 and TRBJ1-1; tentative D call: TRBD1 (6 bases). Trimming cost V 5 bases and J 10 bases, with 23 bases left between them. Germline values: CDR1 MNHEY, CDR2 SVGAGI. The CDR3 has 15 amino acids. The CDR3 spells CASSIDRDQSRGAFF. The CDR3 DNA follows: TGTGCCAGCAGTATCGACCGGGATCAAAGCAGGGGAGCTTTCTTT.

The DNA of the CDR3 is TGTGCCAGCAGCTTAGGGGGGGCCCTCGAGCAGTACTTC. Translating it yields CASSLGGALEQYF. The chain links TRBV7-8 to TRBJ2-7; D possibly uses TRBD1 or TRBD2 (6 bases each). This CDR3 is 13 amino acids long. Trimming took 1 base from V and 6 from J, leaving 10 bases between them. Per germline, CDR1 SGHVS and CDR2 FQNEAQ.

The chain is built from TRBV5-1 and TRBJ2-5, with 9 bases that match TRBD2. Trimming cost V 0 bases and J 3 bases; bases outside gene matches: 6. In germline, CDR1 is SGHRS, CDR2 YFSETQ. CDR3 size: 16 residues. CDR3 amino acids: CASSLAPSGNEETQYF. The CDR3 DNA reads TGCGCCAGCAGCTTGGCGCCTAGCGGGAACGAAGAGACCCAGTACTTC.

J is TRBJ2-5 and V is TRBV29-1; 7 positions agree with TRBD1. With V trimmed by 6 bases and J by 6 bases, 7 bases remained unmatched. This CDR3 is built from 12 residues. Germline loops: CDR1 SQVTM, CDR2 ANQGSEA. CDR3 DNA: TGCAGCGTCTCTAGACAGGGCCAGACCCAGTACTTC. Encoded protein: CSVSRQGQTQYF.

CDR3 DNA: TGTGCCACCACCGGGACGGCCCTTGGAAACACCATATATTTT. Its protein product is CATTGTALGNTIYF. The gene calls are TRBV28 and TRBJ1-3; TRBD1 is a possible D gene (5 bases). Germline V gene sequence: CDR1 MDHEN, CDR2 SYDVKM. The CDR3 is made up of 14 amino acids. V was pared by 10 bases and J by 3 bases, with 16 bases between.

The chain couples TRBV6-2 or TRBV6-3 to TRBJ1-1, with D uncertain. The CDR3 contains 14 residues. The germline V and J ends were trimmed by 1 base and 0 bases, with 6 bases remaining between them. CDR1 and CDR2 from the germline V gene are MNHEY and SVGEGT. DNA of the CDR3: TGTGCCAGCAGTTACTTTGGGGTGAACACTGAAGCTTTCTTT. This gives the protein CASSYFGVNTEAFF.

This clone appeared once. The CDR3 sequence is CASSPNRDNSPLHF. As DNA, the CDR3 is TGTGCCAGCAGCCCCAACAGGGATAATTCACCCCTCCACTTT. V gene TRBV7-8 combines with J gene TRBJ1-6; weak D call: TRBD1 (6 bases). Germline CDR1 is SGHVS and CDR2 is FQNEAQ. V lost 5 bases and J lost 5, with 10 bases in between. The CDR3 sequence is 14 residues long.

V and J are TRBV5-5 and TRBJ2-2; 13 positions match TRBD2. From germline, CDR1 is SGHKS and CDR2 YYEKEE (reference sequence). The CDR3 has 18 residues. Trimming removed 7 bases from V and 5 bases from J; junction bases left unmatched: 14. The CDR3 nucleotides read TGTGCCAGCGGACCGGGACTAGCGGGGTATGGTGGGACCGGGGAGCTGTTTTTT. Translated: CASGPGLAGYGGTGELFF.

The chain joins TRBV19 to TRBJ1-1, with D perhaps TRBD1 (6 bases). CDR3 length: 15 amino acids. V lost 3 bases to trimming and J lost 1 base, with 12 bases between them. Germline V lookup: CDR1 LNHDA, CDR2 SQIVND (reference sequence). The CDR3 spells CASSMVQGRNTEAFF. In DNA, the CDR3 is TGTGCCAGTAGTATGGTACAGGGAAGGAACACTGAAGCTTTCTTT.

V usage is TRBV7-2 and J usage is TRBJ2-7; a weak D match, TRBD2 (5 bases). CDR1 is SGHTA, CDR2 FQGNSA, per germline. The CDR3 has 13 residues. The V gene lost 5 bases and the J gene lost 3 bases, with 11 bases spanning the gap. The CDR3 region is CASSPGNLYEQYF. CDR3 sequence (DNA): TGTGCCAGCAGCCCCGGGAACCTCTACGAGCAGTACTTC.

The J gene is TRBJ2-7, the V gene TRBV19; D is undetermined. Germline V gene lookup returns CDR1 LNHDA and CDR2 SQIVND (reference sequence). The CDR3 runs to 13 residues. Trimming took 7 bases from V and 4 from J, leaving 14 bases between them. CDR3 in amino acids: CASTPREGYEQYF. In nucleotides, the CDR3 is TGTGCCAGTACCCCCCGCGAAGGGTACGAGCAGTACTTC.

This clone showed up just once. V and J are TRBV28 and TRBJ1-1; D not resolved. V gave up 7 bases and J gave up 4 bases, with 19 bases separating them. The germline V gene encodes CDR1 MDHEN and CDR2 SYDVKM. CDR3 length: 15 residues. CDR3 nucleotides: TGTGCCAGCACTTACCCGGGTCAACGACCCACTGAAGCTTTCTTT. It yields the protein CASTYPGQRPTEAFF.